The 23 T cell receptor beta chains below were found in one sample sequenced in a study of blood T cell repertoires in COVID-19. Some clones are missing from TCRdb's copy, which holds only in-frame ones; the method was immunoSEQ multiplex PCR. In the table there are around 320,000 clones, roughly nine tenths of which are singletons. Sequenced: PBMCs or T cells enriched from blood (not recorded which). The receptor set was obtained from a woman aged 45 to 65 who had been exposed to COVID-19.

The rearrangement links TRBV3-1 (or the pseudogene TRBV3-2) to TRBJ1-2, with 7 positions matching TRBD1. Germline V lookup: CDR1 LGHDT, CDR2 YNNKEL (reference sequence). V was pared by 5 bases and J by 8 bases, with 11 bases of the junction left unmatched. The CDR3 has 14 residues. The CDR3 DNA sequence: TGTGCCAGCAGCAACCGGGACAGAGTAGGCGGCTACACCTTC. Amino acid sequence: CASSNRDRVGGYTF.

The V call is TRBV6-1, the J call TRBJ2-1; 9 bases match TRBD1. Germline V gene data show CDR1 as MNHNS and CDR2 as SASEGT. The CDR3 spans 15 residues. V gave up 4 bases and J gave up 7 bases; unmatched junction bases: 8. This CDR3 is CASSADRGERNEQFF. Written as DNA, the CDR3 is TGTGCCAGCAGTGCGGACAGGGGCGAGAGAAATGAGCAGTTCTTC.

This clone was counted a few times. The chain joins TRBV6-5 to TRBJ1-2; D possibly corresponds to TRBD1 (5 bases). Germline V gene sequence: CDR1 MNHEY, CDR2 SVGAGI. The CDR3 contains 12 residues. V lost 6 bases and J 3 bases, leaving 8 bases between the germline ends. In nucleotides, the CDR3 is TGTGCCAGCAGAGGGGTGGACTATGGCTACACCTTC. Its protein product is CASRGVDYGYTF.

The chain couples TRBV7-6 to TRBJ1-1; D unclear. V lost 6 bases and J lost 2, with 4 bases in between. The CDR3 runs 11 residues. From germline, CDR1 is SGHVS and CDR2 FNYEAQ. The CDR3 DNA follows: TGTGCCAGCAGTGGCAACACTGAAGCTTTCTTT. It encodes CASSGNTEAFF.

This rearrangement joins TRBV6-1 to TRBJ1-5, with D unclear. This CDR3 has 18 residues. V dropped 1 base and J dropped 0 bases, with 16 bases sitting between them. CDR1 and CDR2 (germline): MNHNS, SASEGT. CDR3 DNA: TGTGCCAGCAGTGAAGAGGCCAGCAGGCGATATAGCAATCAGCCCCAGCATTTT. Its translation is CASSEEASRRYSNQPQHF.

This rearrangement joins TRBV7-8 to TRBJ1-1; weak D call: TRBD1 (6 bases). This CDR3 region has 15 residues. The germline gives CDR1 SGHVS, CDR2 FQNEAQ. V lost 6 bases and J 4 bases, leaving 18 bases between the germline ends. The CDR3 DNA sequence: TGTGCCAGCAGTCTACTAAACAGGGAGCTCACTGAAGCTTTCTTT. Protein sequence: CASSLLNRELTEAFF.

Regarding this clone: Other DNA variants within this sample encode the same CDR3. V and J are TRBV19 and TRBJ1-4; 8 nucleotides match TRBD1. Germline V gene sequence: CDR1 LNHDA, CDR2 SQIVND (reference sequence). The V segment lost 3 bases and the J segment 8 bases; nucleotides outside the gene matches: 5. This CDR3 is 14 amino acids long. The CDR3 spells CASSIQGANEKLFF. In nucleotides, the CDR3 is TGTGCCAGTAGTATCCAGGGGGCGAACGAAAAACTGTTTTTT.

The V call is TRBV27, the J call TRBJ1-2; 11 bases agree with TRBD1. CDR3 size: 16 residues. CDR1 and CDR2 from the germline V gene are MNHEY and SMNVEV (reference sequence). V was pared by 5 bases and J by 5 bases, with 10 bases of the junction left unmatched. Written as DNA, the CDR3 is TGTGCCAGCAGTATCGGACAGGGGGCAACTTATTATGGCTACACCTTC. Translation: CASSIGQGATYYGYTF.

The chain links TRBV7-9 to TRBJ2-3; 10 bases agree with TRBD1. With V trimmed by 5 bases and J by 1 base, 12 bases remained unmatched. The CDR3 sequence is 18 residues long. Germline V lookup: CDR1 SEHNR, CDR2 FQNEAQ (reference sequence). Here the CDR3 reads CASSPSMGGTGGTDTQYF. CDR3 nucleotide sequence: TGTGCCAGCAGCCCATCGATGGGGGGGACAGGGGGCACAGATACGCAGTATTTT.

The V gene is TRBV2, the J gene TRBJ2-4, with D possibly matching TRBD2 (5 bases). Trimming cost V 5 bases and J 12 bases, with 14 bases left between them. The germline V gene encodes CDR1 SNHLY and CDR2 FYNNEI. The CDR3 totals 12 residues. In nucleotides, the CDR3 is TGTGCCAGCAGTCATCCCGGGGTGAATCAGTACTTC. It codes for CASSHPGVNQYF.

The chain recombines TRBV28 with TRBJ2-7; TRBD2 is a possible D gene (6 bases). The germline V gene has CDR1 MDHEN and CDR2 SYDVKM. The CDR3 is made up of 12 amino acids. V shed 6 bases and J shed 3 bases, with 9 bases lying between them. CDR3 nucleotide sequence: TGTGCCAGCAGGTCTAGCGTCTACGAGCAGTACTTC. This encodes CASRSSVYEQYF.

This clone was observed once. CDR3 in amino acids: CASSRQGAADTQYF. The DNA of the CDR3 is TGTGCCAGCAGTCGACAGGGGGCAGCAGATACGCAGTATTTT. The chain has TRBV28 and TRBJ2-3, with TRBD1 matching 10 bases. Germline-derived CDR1 and CDR2 are MDHEN and SYDVKM. This CDR3 has 14 amino acids. V lost 5 bases to trimming and J lost 4 bases; unmatched junction nucleotides: 3.

The chain is built from TRBV29-1 and TRBJ1-4; D remains ambiguous. The V gene's germline CDR1 is SQVTM and CDR2 ANQGSEA. The CDR3 is 11 amino acids. For the CDR3, the DNA is TGCGCGGCTCACGGGAATGAAAAACTGTTTTTT. It translates to CAAHGNEKLFF.

This rearrangement joins TRBV7-9 to TRBJ2-1; 13 bases fit TRBD2. With 7 bases clipped from V and 8 bases from J, the junction kept 11 bases outside the gene matches. This CDR3 contains 16 residues. Germline V lookup: CDR1 SEHNR, CDR2 FQNEAQ (reference sequence). CDR3 protein: CASITPGTSGAYEQFF. The CDR3 DNA reads as TGTGCCAGCATCACACCCGGGACTAGCGGGGCATATGAGCAGTTCTTC.

The chain is built from TRBV7-9 and TRBJ1-1; D remains ambiguous. The CDR3 spans 17 residues. Deletions cut 4 bases from V and 0 bases from J, with 18 bases between. From germline, CDR1 is SEHNR and CDR2 FQNEAQ (reference sequence). CDR3 in amino acids: CASSSPAEVGMNTEAFF. Here the CDR3 DNA reads TGTGCCAGCAGCTCCCCCGCTGAGGTAGGCATGAACACTGAAGCTTTCTTT.

This chain connects TRBV7-2 to TRBJ1-2; no definite D call. CDR1 SGHTA and CDR2 FQGNSA come from the germline V gene. V gave up 5 bases and J gave up 2 bases, with 15 bases separating them. CDR3 length: 15 residues. This CDR3 is CASSPFLTGNYGYTF. In nucleotides, the CDR3 is TGTGCCAGCAGCCCTTTCTTGACGGGGAACTATGGCTACACCTTC.

V and J are TRBV6-6 and TRBJ1-2; 9 positions agree with TRBD1. This CDR3 is built from 16 residues. CDR1 and CDR2 (germline): MNHNY, SVGAGI (reference sequence). After removal of 0 bases from V and 3 bases from J, the junction contained 5 bases not matched to a gene. The CDR3 DNA reads as TGTGCCAGCAGTTACTCGAATGGACAGGGGTACTATGGCTACACCTTC. Its translation is CASSYSNGQGYYGYTF.

The rearrangement uses TRBV18 and TRBJ1-4; TRBD1 might be the D (6 bases). CDR1 and CDR2 from the germline V gene are KGHSH and LQKENI. This CDR3 spans 13 amino acids. With 4 bases removed from V and 6 bases from J, the gap between germline ends came to 9 bases. The CDR3 protein is CASSLQGDEKLFF. Here the CDR3 DNA reads TGTGCCAGCTCACTACAGGGAGATGAAAAACTGTTTTTT.

This clone was seen a single time. This chain connects TRBV28 to TRBJ1-5; TRBD1 agrees at 8 bases. Losses at the gene ends were 8 bases for V and 6 bases for J; bases not matched to a gene: 12. This CDR3 has 15 amino acids. Germline CDR1 and CDR2: MDHEN and SYDVKM. CDR3 nucleotide sequence: TGTGCCAGCCTCTTATCGGACAGGGCTAGTCAGCCCCAGCATTTT. It codes for CASLLSDRASQPQHF.

The rearrangement links TRBV5-1 to TRBJ2-1, with D possibly being TRBD2 (5 bases). This CDR3 contains 14 residues. Germline lookup yields CDR1 SGHRS and CDR2 YFSETQ. The V gene lost 4 bases and the J gene lost 1 base, with 9 bases spanning the gap. Here the CDR3 DNA reads TGCGCCAGCAGCCGGGATGTTTCCTACAATGAGCAGTTCTTC. Translating it yields CASSRDVSYNEQFF.

This chain connects TRBV11-2 to TRBJ1-1; TRBD1 agrees at 7 bases. From germline, CDR1 is SGHAT and CDR2 FQNNGV. This CDR3 spans 14 amino acids. V was pared by 5 bases and J by 5 bases, with 8 bases of the junction left unmatched. CDR3 coding DNA: TGTGCCAGCAGCCTCCGACAGGGCGGTACTGAAGCTTTCTTT. Its protein product is CASSLRQGGTEAFF.

The CDR3 region is CAISGAADQETQYF. As DNA, the CDR3 is TGTGCCATCAGTGGGGCAGCGGACCAAGAGACCCAGTACTTC. The V gene is TRBV10-3, the J gene TRBJ2-5; a possible D gene is TRBD2 (5 bases). Trimming took off 4 bases at V and 0 bases at J, with 9 bases between the two ends. Germline V gene sequence: CDR1 ENHRY, CDR2 SYGVKD. This CDR3 has 14 residues.

V gene TRBV28 combines with J gene TRBJ1-5; D remains ambiguous. The germline V gene encodes CDR1 MDHEN and CDR2 SYDVKM. V lost 6 bases, J lost 1 base, and 13 bases lay in between. This CDR3 spans 15 amino acids. CDR3 DNA: TGTGCCAGCAGCCTCGTCGGAGTGAGCAATCAGCCCCAGCATTTT. Its protein product is CASSLVGVSNQPQHF.